This T cell receptor (beta chain) derives from a study of cytotoxic CD8 clonotypes in ibrutinib-treated CLL. This CDR3 is built from 14 residues. Germline V CDR1 and CDR2: SQVTM, ANQGSEA. Trimming cost V 3 bases and J 5 bases; bases outside gene matches: 2. Here immunoSEQ multiplex PCR was the method, and the copy in TCRdb shows in-frame clones only, minus some. Of about 330,000 clones listed, about 64% are singletons. This clonotype was sampled from a human donor with chronic lymphocytic leukemia. J is TRBJ2-2 and V is TRBV29-1, with 11 bases that match TRBD1. Material: PBMCs, obtained after 36 months of ibrutinib treatment. Written as DNA, the CDR3 is TGCAGCGTTGAGGGGACAGGGGGTACCGGGGAGCTGTTTTTT. Its translation is CSVEGTGGTGELFF.